This T cell receptor beta chain was identified during a study of response to subunit inactivated influenza vaccine. One entry per CDR3 protein, called by TCRdb with MiXCR from the RT-PCR reads. The sample has roughly 500,000 distinct CDR3 sequences, more than 15% seen once. The study, taken as a whole, reports: With each seasonal influenza vaccination, the authors suggested, few new T cells are recruited.

With regard to this clonotype: What it recognizes is unknown.

The sequencing used CD4+ T cells sorted from PBMCs, collected around 25 months after vaccination. The sequence was collected from a man between 50 and 75 years old who received an inactivated influenza vaccine.

Here the CDR3 reads CATSPTRRTGRNTGELFF. The CDR3 bases are TGTGCCACCAGCCCAACCCGAAGGACAGGGCGGAACACCGGGGAGCTGTTTTTT. The chain joins TRBV15 to TRBJ2-2; 8 bases line up with TRBD1. The germline gives CDR1 LNHNV, CDR2 YYDKDF (reference sequence). The CDR3 has 18 residues. Trimming removed 5 bases from V and 1 base from J; junction bases left unmatched: 12.